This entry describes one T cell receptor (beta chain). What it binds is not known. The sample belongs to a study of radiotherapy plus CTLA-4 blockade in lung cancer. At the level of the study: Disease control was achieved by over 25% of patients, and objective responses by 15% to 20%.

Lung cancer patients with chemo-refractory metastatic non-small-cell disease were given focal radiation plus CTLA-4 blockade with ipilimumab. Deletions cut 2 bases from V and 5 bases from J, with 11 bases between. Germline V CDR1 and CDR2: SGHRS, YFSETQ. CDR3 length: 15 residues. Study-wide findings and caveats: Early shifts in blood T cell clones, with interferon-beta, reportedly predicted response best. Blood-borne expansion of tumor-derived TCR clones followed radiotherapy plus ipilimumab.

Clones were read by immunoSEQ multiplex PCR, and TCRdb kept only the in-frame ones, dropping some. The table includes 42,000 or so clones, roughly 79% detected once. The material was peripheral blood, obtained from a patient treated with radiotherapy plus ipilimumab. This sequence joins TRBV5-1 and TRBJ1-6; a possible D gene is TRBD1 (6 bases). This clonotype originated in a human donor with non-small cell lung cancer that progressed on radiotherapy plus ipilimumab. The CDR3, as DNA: TGCGCCAGCAGCTTACAGGGTACTGATAATTCACCCCTCCACTTT. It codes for CASSLQGTDNSPLHF. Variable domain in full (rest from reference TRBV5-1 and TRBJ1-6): KAGVTQTPRYLIKTRGQQVTLSCSPISGHRSVSWYQQTPGQGLQFLFEYFSETQRNKGNFPGRFSGRQFSNSRSEMNVSTLELGDSALYLCASSLQGTDNSPLHFGNGTRLTVT.